The subject of this entry is one TCR beta chain. There is no known antigen for this receptor. Base qualities are not provided; no much larger clone lies one nucleotide away. This sample is part of a study of Ad26.COV2.S vaccination and SARS-CoV-2 variants (dated by TCRdb to about 2021). A note on the overall study: TCRbeta repertoire sequencing served as the tool for gauging how specific and how broad the SARS-CoV-2-reactive T cell receptors were following Ad26.COV2.S vaccination. A total of 32 samples were included in the TCR-sequenced set, comprising around 19 Ad26.COV2.S vaccine recipients, 5 placebo recipients and 8 SARS-CoV-2 convalescent individuals.

The immunoSEQ Assay was used to sequence TCRbeta CDR3 regions. After extraction, genomic DNA underwent amplification by bias-controlled multiplex PCR, followed by high-throughput sequencing. Regarding the original processing steps: To quantify the absolute abundance of every unique TCRbeta CDR3 region, sequences were collapsed and filtered. T cell fraction was estimated by normalizing TCRbeta template counts to usable DNA, with usable DNA measured through amplification of reference genes found in all nucleated cells. Repertoire TCRs were annotated as SARS-CoV-2-specific by exact matching of V gene, CDR3 amino acid sequence and J gene to a known reactive TCR set. MIRA supplied the reference SARS-CoV-2 TCR set, which was filtered for enrichment in COVID-19-positive ImmuneCODE repertoires so that public or cross-reactive TCRs were removed. Using the MIRA antigens, annotated TCRs were further analysed by specific ORF or by position within an ORF. Depth was the summed frequency of annotated unique rearrangements, while breadth was defined as annotated unique rearrangements over total unique productive rearrangements. Two-sided Wilcoxon rank-sum tests were used to compare TCR breadth between groups. The immuneACCESS repertoire file appears here via TCRdb, limited to in-frame rearrangements. These files lack a portion of the clones; in checked studies, under half of the deficit traces to unresolved V genes, and the cause of the others is not known. That table is the source of V, J and clone size, and D and trimming were worked out from the DNA. The sample data list roughly 150,000 clones, and more than 80% of these were observed just once. 5% of the sample is taken by the ten largest.

What the time point label conveys for this sample: individuals recovered from natural SARS-CoV-2 infection. Inclusive of the bounding cysteine and phenylalanine, the CDR3 is 16 residues long. The sequence is cut down to CDR3 DNA, 48 bases in frame from base 1. The junction shows trimming of 0 bases on V and 2 bases on J, plus 11 bases between the germline ends. CDR1 is given as MNHNS and CDR2 as SASEGT, both from the germline V gene. The full study reports these points: Substantial breadth of spike-specific CD8+ and CD4+ T cell responses was reported after vaccination. Non-spike TCR breadth was comparable between vaccine and placebo recipients, consistent with the vaccine containing only spike. The authors noted that total T cell responses may have been underestimated by the TCR breadth and depth analyses. Ad26.COV2.S recipients had higher spike-specific TCR breadth than placebo recipients (P = 0.0014).

The receptor's source is a human donor who had recovered from COVID-19. This receptor chain uses TRBV6-1 and TRBJ1-5, with the D gene not confidently named. This specimen consisted of peripheral blood, obtained after recovery from COVID-19. The CDR3 has the sequence CASSEARGLGNQPQHF. The nucleotide sequence reads as follows: TGTGCCAGCAGTGAAGCGCGTGGGTTAGGCAATCAGCCCCAGCATTTT.